A selection of T cell receptor beta chains follows, all from one sample in a study of T cell responses to AZD1222 COVID-19 vaccine. The data were produced by immunoSEQ multiplex PCR, yet TCRdb's version contains in-frame clones alone and is incomplete. The table records about 150,000 clones, about 91% of them present only once. Sequences were derived from peripheral blood, sampled on day 0 of AZD1222 vaccination. Receptor source: an adult in good health. Both conserved end residues are part of each CDR3. The D gene is left open where the match is weak. The size of a clone is reported for some rows only, either as once, few or many, or as a class for expanded clones.

d_gene,abundance,j_gene,v_gene,CDR3nt,CDR3aa
NA,NA,TRBJ1-5,TRBV10-3,TGTGCCACCCAGGGAGACAATCAGCCCCAGCATTTT,CATQGDNQPQHF
TRBD1,NA,TRBJ1-2,TRBV7-9,TGTGCCAGCAGCCGGACAGGGGAATTGCGCTACACCTTC,CASSRTGELRYTF
NA,NA,TRBJ1-4,TRBV28,TGTGCCAGCAGTTTATCAGGCCCGGTAGGAAGAAAACTGTTTTTT,CASSLSGPVGRKLFF
NA,few,TRBJ1-2,TRBV12-3/TRBV12-4,TGTGCCAGCAGTTTATATCGGGGTGGCTACACCTTC,CASSLYRGGYTF
NA,few,TRBJ1-5,TRBV2,TGTGCCAGCAGCCTAGGACAAACAGGCAGCAATCAGCCCCAGCATTTT,CASSLGQTGSNQPQHF
NA,NA,TRBJ2-7,TRBV27,TGTGCCAGCAGCCTACTACGCGGGACGGGGATCTACGAGCAGTACTTC,CASSLLRGTGIYEQYF
TRBD1,NA,TRBJ2-2,TRBV7-9,TGTGCCAGCACCCAGACCGGGACAGGGGCCGGGGAGCTGTTTTTT,CASTQTGTGAGELFF
NA,once,TRBJ1-4,TRBV29-1,TGCAGCGCGGAGCTCGATGAGAAACTGTTTTTT,CSAELDEKLFF
NA,NA,TRBJ2-2,TRBV5-4,TGTGCCAGCAGCTTGGCCGGACCCGGGGAGCTGTTTTTT,CASSLAGPGELFF
NA,NA,TRBJ1-4,TRBV27,TGTGCCAGCAGCCTTAGAGGGACTAATGAAAAACTGTTTTTT,CASSLRGTNEKLFF
NA,NA,TRBJ1-5,TRBV19,TGTGCCAGTAGATTCGAGGGGGTAGGCAATCAGCCCCAGCATTTT,CASRFEGVGNQPQHF
NA,NA,TRBJ1-2,TRBV19,TGTGCCAGTAGAGAACGGGACACTAACTATGGCTACACCTTC,CASRERDTNYGYTF
NA,NA,TRBJ1-4,TRBV9,TGTGCCAGCAGCCCAGGGGCGGATGGTGAAAAACTGTTTTTT,CASSPGADGEKLFF
NA,NA,TRBJ1-5,TRBV6-4,TGTGCCAGCATTAAGACAGCTTTTTCCGCTCAGCCCCAGCATTTT,CASIKTAFSAQPQHF
TRBD2,once,TRBJ2-1,TRBV4-2,TGTGCCAGCAGCCAAGATACAGATCGGGGGGGCCGGGAGAATGAGCAGTTCTTC,CASSQDTDRGGRENEQFF
NA,NA,TRBJ2-6,TRBV12-3/TRBV12-4,TGTGCCAGCAGCGGGGCCAACGTCCTGACTTTC,CASSGANVLTF
NA,NA,TRBJ1-1,TRBV2,TGTGCCAGCGTTTCTGGGAGGGGGAACACTGAAGCTTTCTTT,CASVSGRGNTEAFF
TRBD1,NA,TRBJ2-3,TRBV24-1,TGTGCCACCAGTGATAACAGGGGAGAGGGAGATACGCAGTATTTT,CATSDNRGEGDTQYF
NA,NA,TRBJ1-1,TRBV18,TGTGCCAGCTCCCGATCGGGGGGGAACACTGAAGCTTTCTTT,CASSRSGGNTEAFF
NA,NA,TRBJ1-3,TRBV10-2,TGCGCCAGCAGTAGGGCGGGAACTGGAAACACCATATATTTT,CASSRAGTGNTIYF
NA,NA,TRBJ1-1,TRBV28,TGTGCCAGCAGTACTCTGACAGGAGACACTGAAGCTTTCTTT,CASSTLTGDTEAFF
NA,once,TRBJ1-5,TRBV3-1/TRBV3-2,TGTGCCAGCAGCCTGGACGGGAGTAATCAGCCCCAGCATTTT,CASSLDGSNQPQHF
TRBD1,few,TRBJ2-7,TRBV6-5,TGTGCCAGCAGCCAGACTGCAGGGGGATTGGAGCAGTACTTC,CASSQTAGGLEQYF
TRBD1,once,TRBJ2-5,TRBV2,TGTGCCAGCATTTTCCGGGACAGCCAAGAGACCCAGTACTTC,CASIFRDSQETQYF
NA,NA,TRBJ2-7,TRBV3-1/TRBV3-2,TGTGCCAGCAGCCAAGTCGGCGAGCAGTACTTC,CASSQVGEQYF
NA,NA,TRBJ1-2,TRBV4-1,TGCGCCAGCAGCCAAGAAGTGAACGCTAACTATGGCTACACCTTC,CASSQEVNANYGYTF
NA,NA,TRBJ2-2,TRBV6-5,TGTGCCAGCAGCATGGGAGGGGGGACCGGGGAGCTGTTTTTT,CASSMGGGTGELFF
NA,NA,TRBJ2-2,TRBV19,TGTGCCAGTAGTTACACACCTAACACCGGGGAGCTGTTTTTT,CASSYTPNTGELFF
NA,NA,TRBJ2-2,TRBV28,TGTGCCAGCAGTTTACAGGGTTACACCGGGGAGCTGTTTTTT,CASSLQGYTGELFF
TRBD1,NA,TRBJ2-5,TRBV10-3,TGTGCCATCAGTGAGGACCGGACAGGGGGAGGGGAGACCCAGTACTTC,CAISEDRTGGGETQYF
NA,NA,TRBJ2-2,TRBV11-3,TGTGCCAGCAGCTTAGATGTCCGGAACACCGGGGAGCTGTTTTTT,CASSLDVRNTGELFF
TRBD1,NA,TRBJ1-1,TRBV3-1/TRBV3-2,TGTGCCAGCAGCCCCAGGGGACCCGGGACAGGGGGGACCTTGGAGGCTTTCTTT,CASSPRGPGTGGTLEAFF
TRBD2,many,TRBJ2-7,TRBV10-3,TGTGCCATCAGTGTGAAACTAGCGGGAGGAGGCGAGCAGTACTTC,CAISVKLAGGGEQYF